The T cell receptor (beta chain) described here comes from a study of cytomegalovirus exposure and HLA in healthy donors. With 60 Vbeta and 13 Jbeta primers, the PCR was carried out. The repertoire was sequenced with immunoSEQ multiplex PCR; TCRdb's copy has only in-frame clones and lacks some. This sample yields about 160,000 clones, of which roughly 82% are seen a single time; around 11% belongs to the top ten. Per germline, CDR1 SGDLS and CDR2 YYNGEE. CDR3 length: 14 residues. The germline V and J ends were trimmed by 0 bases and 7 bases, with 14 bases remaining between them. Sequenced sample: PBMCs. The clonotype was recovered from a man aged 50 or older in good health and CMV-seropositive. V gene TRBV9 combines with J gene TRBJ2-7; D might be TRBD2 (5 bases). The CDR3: CASSVGVGSREQYF. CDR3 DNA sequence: TGTGCCAGCAGCGTAGGCGTAGGGAGTAGGGAGCAGTACTTC.